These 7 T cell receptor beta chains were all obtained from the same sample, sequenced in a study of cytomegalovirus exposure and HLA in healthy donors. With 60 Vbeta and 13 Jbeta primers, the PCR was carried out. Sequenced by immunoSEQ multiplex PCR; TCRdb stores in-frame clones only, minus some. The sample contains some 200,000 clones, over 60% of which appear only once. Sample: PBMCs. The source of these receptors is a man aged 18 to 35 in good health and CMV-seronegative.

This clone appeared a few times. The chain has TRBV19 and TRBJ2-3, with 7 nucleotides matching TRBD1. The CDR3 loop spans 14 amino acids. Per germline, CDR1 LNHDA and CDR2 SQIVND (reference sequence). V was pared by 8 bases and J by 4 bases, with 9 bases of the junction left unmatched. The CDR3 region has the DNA TGTGCCAGTGTACAGGGGTGGGAAGCAGATACGCAGTATTTT. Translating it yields CASVQGWEADTQYF.

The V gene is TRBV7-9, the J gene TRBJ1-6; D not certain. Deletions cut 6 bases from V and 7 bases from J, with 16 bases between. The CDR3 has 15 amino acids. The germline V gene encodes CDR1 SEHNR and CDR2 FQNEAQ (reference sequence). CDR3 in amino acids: CASRGRESLNSPLHF. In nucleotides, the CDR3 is TGTGCCAGCAGAGGGCGGGAAAGTTTGAATTCACCCCTCCACTTT.

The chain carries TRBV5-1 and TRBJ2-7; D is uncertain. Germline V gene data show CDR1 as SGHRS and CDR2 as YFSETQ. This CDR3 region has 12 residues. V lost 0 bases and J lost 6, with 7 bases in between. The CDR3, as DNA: TGCGCCAGCAGCTTGGGAGCAGGCGAGCAGTACTTC. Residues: CASSLGAGEQYF.

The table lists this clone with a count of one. As DNA, the CDR3 is TGTGCCAGCAGTGTGGAGGGTCCTTCCTACGAGCAGTACTTC. Amino acids: CASSVEGPSYEQYF. The chain recombines TRBV6-1 with TRBJ2-7; D perhaps matches TRBD2 (6 bases). CDR1 and CDR2 (germline): MNHNS, SASEGT. The CDR3 loop spans 14 amino acids. V lost 4 bases to trimming and J lost 1 base, with 11 bases between them.

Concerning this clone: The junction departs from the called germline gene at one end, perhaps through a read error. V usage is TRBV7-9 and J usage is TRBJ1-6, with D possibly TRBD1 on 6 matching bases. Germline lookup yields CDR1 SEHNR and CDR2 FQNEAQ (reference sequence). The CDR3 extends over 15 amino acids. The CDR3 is CSSSSIRGAASPLHF. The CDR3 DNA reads TGTTCCAGCAGCAGTATCAGGGGAGCGGCTTCACCCCTCCACTTT.

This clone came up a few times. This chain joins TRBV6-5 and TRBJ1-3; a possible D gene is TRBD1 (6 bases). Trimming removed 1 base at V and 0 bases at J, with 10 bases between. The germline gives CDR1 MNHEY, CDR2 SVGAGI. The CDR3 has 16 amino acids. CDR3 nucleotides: TGTGCCAGCAGTTACTGGTCGACAGGCTCTGGAAACACCATATATTTT. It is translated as CASSYWSTGSGNTIYF.

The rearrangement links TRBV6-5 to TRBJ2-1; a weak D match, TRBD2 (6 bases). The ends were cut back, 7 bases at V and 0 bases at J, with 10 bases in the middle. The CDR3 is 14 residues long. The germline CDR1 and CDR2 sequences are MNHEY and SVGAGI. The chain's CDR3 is CASKAGTSYNEQFF. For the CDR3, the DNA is TGTGCCAGCAAAGCGGGCACCTCCTACAATGAGCAGTTCTTC.